This T cell receptor beta chain came from a study of blood T cell repertoires in COVID-19. Study summary: Cohort 3 donors counted as recovered after two negative PCRs, clearance, or resolved symptoms.

V lost 2 bases and J 0 bases, leaving 6 bases between the germline ends. Germline CDR1 reads SGHDT; CDR2 reads YYEEEE. CDR3 length: 14 amino acids. Participants came from some 23 US areas, aged about 18 to 89 years. Donors were grouped by their self-reported clinical history. In the study's own analysis: Estimation of nucleated cell counts relied on the amplification of reference gene primers. The table came from immunoSEQ multiplex PCR; TCRdb's copy has only in-frame clones and leaves some out. That table gives V, J and clone size, and the DNA gave D and trimming. The sample records about 210,000 clones, roughly 84% being singletons.

Sample: PBMCs or T cells enriched from blood (not recorded which). The source is a man under 40 in a cohort exposed to, infected with or recovered from COVID-19 (not recorded which). The chain combines TRBV5-6 with TRBJ2-1; D perhaps matches TRBD1 (5 bases). The CDR3 sequence: CASSLRGSYNEQFF. The DNA of the CDR3 is TGTGCCAGCAGCTTAAGGGGCTCCTACAATGAGCAGTTCTTC.